Listed below are T cell receptor beta chains from one sample, sequenced in a study of cytomegalovirus exposure and HLA in healthy donors. Clones were read by immunoSEQ multiplex PCR, and TCRdb kept only the in-frame ones, dropping some. This sample's clone table lists roughly 100,000 clones. Sequenced material: PBMCs. The receptors were gathered from a woman aged 25 to 45 in good health and CMV-seronegative. Each CDR3 is given with its conserved first and last residue. A D gene is named only where the DNA matches it firmly.

J	V	D	CDR3	DNA
TRBJ2-3	TRBV7-2	.	CASSLVSSGGDTQYF	TGTGCCAGCAGCTTAGTTTCCTCCGGGGGAGATACGCAGTATTTT
TRBJ1-1	TRBV7-2	.	CACGGNTHARAFF	TGTGCCTGCGGGGGGAACACTCACGCGAGGGCTTTCTTT
TRBJ1-1	TRBV5-6	.	CASSFGGHMNTEAFF	TGTGCCAGCAGCTTCGGCGGCCACATGAACACTGAAGCTTTCTTT
TRBJ2-7	TRBV11-2	.	CASSLRREQYF	TGTGCCAGCAGCTTAAGGAGAGAGCAGTACTTC
TRBJ1-1	TRBV5-1	.	CASSLTFPQGTEAFF	TGCGCCAGCAGCCTGACGTTTCCCCAGGGGACTGAAGCTTTCTTT
TRBJ2-7	TRBV11-2	.	CASSPPLYF	TGTGCCAGCAGCCCCCCGTTGTACTTC
TRBJ2-7	TRBV6-5	.	CASSYSDSYEQYF	TGTGCCAGCAGTTACTCGGACAGTTACGAGCAGTACTTC
TRBJ1-2	TRBV7-2	.	CASSPMESALETF	TGTGCCAGCAGCCCGATGGAGTCGGCGTTAGAAACCTTC
TRBJ2-3	TRBV18	TRBD2	CASSPGREEKDTQYF	TGTGCCAGCTCACCCGGGCGGGAGGAGAAAGATACGCAGTATTTT
TRBJ1-1	TRBV7-3	.	CASSLGRANTEAFF	TGTGCCAGCAGCTTGGGCAGGGCGAACACTGAAGCTTTCTTT
TRBJ1-5	TRBV19	.	CASSQGIAQPQHF	TGTGCCAGTAGCCAGGGAATCGCTCAGCCCCAGCATTTT
TRBJ1-1	TRBV2	.	CASLGEVNTEAFF	TGTGCCAGCTTGGGGGAGGTGAACACTGAAGCTTTCTTT
TRBJ1-5	TRBV28	TRBD1	CASSSPGTGVQPQHF	TGTGCCAGCAGCTCACCCGGGACAGGGGTTCAGCCCCAGCATTTT
TRBJ2-4	TRBV2	.	CATPAGPSAKNIQYF	TGTGCCACACCGGCGGGGCCTTCGGCCAAAAACATTCAGTACTTC
TRBJ1-1	TRBV6-6	.	CASSSVSNTEAFF	TGTGCCAGCAGTTCGGTATCCAACACTGAAGCTTTCTTT
TRBJ2-2	TRBV11-1	TRBD1	CASSLRGQNTGELFF	TGTGCCAGCAGCTTAAGGGGGCAGAACACCGGGGAGCTGTTTTTT
TRBJ1-3	TRBV28	.	CASSFSTGGTGNTIYF	TGTGCCAGCAGTTTCTCCACCGGGGGGACTGGAAACACCATATATTTT
TRBJ2-7	TRBV4-1	.	CASSPRLVSAYEQYF	TGCGCCAGCAGCCCACGACTCGTTTCAGCCTACGAGCAGTACTTC
TRBJ2-3	TRBV27	.	CASSVSVRTDTQYF	TGTGCCAGCAGTGTCAGCGTCCGCACAGATACGCAGTATTTT
TRBJ1-2	TRBV7-8	.	CASSPFAQASVYGYTF	TGTGCCAGCAGCCCCTTCGCACAGGCATCCGTCTATGGCTACACCTTC
TRBJ1-6	TRBV28	.	CASRRLQDWSKALHF	TGTGCCAGCAGGCGCTTACAGGATTGGAGTAAGGCCCTCCACTTT
TRBJ1-4	TRBV7-7	.	CASSPASGPNEKLFF	TGTGCTAGCAGCCCAGCCAGCGGGCCTAATGAAAAACTGTTTTTT
TRBJ1-3	TRBV7-2	TRBD1	CASSLGVPQGIAGNTIYF	TGTGCCAGCAGTTTAGGGGTTCCACAGGGGATAGCGGGAAACACCATATATTTT
TRBJ2-1	TRBV4-1	.	CASSQTGSLSYNEQFF	TGCGCCAGCAGCCAAACGGGGAGCCTATCCTACAATGAGCAGTTCTTC
TRBJ1-1	TRBV27	.	CASSTTTDNTEAFF	TGTGCCAGCAGTACCACGACAGACAACACTGAAGCTTTCTTT
TRBJ1-2	TRBV5-1	.	CASSLGLGEADGYTF	TGCGCCAGCAGCTTGGGTTTAGGGGAAGCAGATGGCTACACCTTC
TRBJ2-1	TRBV6-5	.	CASSFQGNEQFF	TGTGCCAGCAGTTTCCAGGGCAATGAGCAGTTCTTC
TRBJ1-5	TRBV15	TRBD1	CATSRPGQGNNQPQHF	TGTGCCACCAGCAGGCCGGGACAGGGGAACAATCAGCCCCAGCATTTT
TRBJ2-1	TRBV9	.	CASSAHGGLNEQFF	TGTGCCAGCAGCGCGCATGGGGGCCTGAATGAGCAGTTCTTC
TRBJ1-2	TRBV2	.	CASSDSRNYGYTF	TGTGCCAGCAGTGACTCCAGGAACTATGGCTACACCTTC
TRBJ2-1	TRBV5-4	TRBD2	CASSTTSGGRGNEQFF	TGTGCCAGCAGCACAACTAGCGGGGGGAGGGGCAATGAGCAGTTCTTC
TRBJ1-5	TRBV13	.	CASSLDRDQPQHF	TGTGCCAGCAGCTTAGACAGGGACCAGCCCCAGCATTTT
TRBJ1-2	TRBV28	TRBD1	CASSLSGGRLNGYTF	TGTGCCAGCAGTTTATCAGGGGGGCGGTTAAATGGCTACACCTTC
TRBJ1-1	TRBV6-5	.	CASSQGGMNTEAFF	TGTGCCAGCAGTCAAGGAGGCATGAACACTGAAGCTTTCTTT
TRBJ1-2	TRBV6-6	.	CASSAFSGVDYGYTF	TGTGCCAGCAGTGCGTTTTCAGGGGTTGACTATGGCTACACCTTC
TRBJ2-5	TRBV10-2	.	CASSDVGARETQYF	TGCGCCAGCAGTGACGTCGGAGCACGGGAGACCCAGTACTTC
TRBJ2-3	TRBV2	.	CASSDWGSGSTDTQYF	TGTGCCAGCAGTGATTGGGGGAGCGGGAGCACAGATACGCAGTATTTT
TRBJ2-3	TRBV18	.	CASSHSSTDTQYF	TGTGCCAGCTCACACTCTAGCACAGATACGCAGTATTTT
TRBJ2-1	TRBV11-3	TRBD2	CASSLGPAGDDEQFF	TGTGCCAGCAGCTTAGGCCCAGCGGGAGACGATGAGCAGTTCTTC
TRBJ1-5	TRBV6-5	.	CASSPTLSNQPQHF	TGTGCCAGCAGCCCGACACTTAGCAATCAGCCCCAGCATTTT
TRBJ2-2	TRBV27	TRBD2	CASSRLAVNTGELFF	TGTGCCAGCAGCCGACTAGCGGTGAACACCGGGGAGCTGTTTTTT
TRBJ2-1	TRBV7-6	TRBD1	CASSRGQGSGNEQFF	TGTGCCAGCAGCCGGGGACAGGGGTCGGGCAATGAGCAGTTCTTC
TRBJ1-4	TRBV1	.	CTSSLTGLLEKLFF	TGCACCAGCAGCCTTACAGGGCTGCTTGAAAAACTGTTTTTT
TRBJ2-2	TRBV9	TRBD2	CASSVSLAGVTGELFF	TGTGCCAGCAGCGTAAGTCTAGCGGGAGTCACCGGGGAGCTGTTTTTT
TRBJ2-7	TRBV5-6	.	CASSFRQLSYEQYF	TGTGCCAGCAGCTTTAGACAGCTCTCCTACGAGCAGTACTTC
TRBJ2-3	TRBV6-4	TRBD2	CASSEGRGGTDTQYF	TGTGCCAGCAGTGAAGGACGGGGGGGCACAGATACGCAGTATTTT
TRBJ2-3	TRBV28	TRBD2	CASSFWWETSGRAGDTQYF	TGTGCCAGCAGTTTTTGGTGGGAGACTAGCGGGAGGGCCGGGGATACGCAGTATTTT
TRBJ2-5	TRBV19	TRBD2	CASRGPGLPAGETQYF	TGTGCCAGTAGGGGACCGGGCCTCCCAGCGGGGGAGACCCAGTACTTC
TRBJ1-1	TRBV28	.	CASSFRGHRNTEAFF	TGTGCCAGCAGTTTTCGGGGACACCGGAACACTGAAGCTTTCTTT
TRBJ2-3	TRBV7-9	.	CASSSESWTQYF	TGTGCCAGCAGCTCCGAGAGTTGGACGCAGTATTTT
TRBJ2-1	TRBV27	TRBD2	CASSFGGGTLGEQFF	TGTGCCAGCAGTTTCGGGGGAGGGACCCTAGGTGAGCAGTTCTTC
TRBJ1-5	TRBV27	.	CASSLAAGNQPQHF	TGTGCCAGCAGTTTGGCAGCAGGGAATCAGCCCCAGCATTTT
TRBJ1-1	TRBV27	.	CASSNRYPGATEAFF	TGTGCCAGCAGCAACAGATACCCGGGAGCCACTGAAGCTTTCTTT
TRBJ2-3	TRBV10-2	.	CASRGGRVTDTQYF	TGCGCCAGCAGGGGGGGAAGGGTCACAGATACGCAGTATTTT
TRBJ1-1	TRBV5-6	TRBD1	CASRRGQGVTEAFF	TGTGCCAGCAGGCGGGGACAGGGGGTGACTGAAGCTTTCTTT